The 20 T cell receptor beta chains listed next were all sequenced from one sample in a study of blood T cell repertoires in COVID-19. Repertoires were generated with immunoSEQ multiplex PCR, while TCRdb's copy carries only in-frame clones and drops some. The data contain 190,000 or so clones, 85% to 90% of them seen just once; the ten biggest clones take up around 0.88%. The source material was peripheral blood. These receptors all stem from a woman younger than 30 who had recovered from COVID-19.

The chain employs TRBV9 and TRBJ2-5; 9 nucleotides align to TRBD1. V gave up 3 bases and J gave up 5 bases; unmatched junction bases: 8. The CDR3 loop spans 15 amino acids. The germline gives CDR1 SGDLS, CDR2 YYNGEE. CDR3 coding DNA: TGTGCCAGCAGCGCCTCACAGGGGGCAGGGGAGACCCAGTACTTC. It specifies CASSASQGAGETQYF.

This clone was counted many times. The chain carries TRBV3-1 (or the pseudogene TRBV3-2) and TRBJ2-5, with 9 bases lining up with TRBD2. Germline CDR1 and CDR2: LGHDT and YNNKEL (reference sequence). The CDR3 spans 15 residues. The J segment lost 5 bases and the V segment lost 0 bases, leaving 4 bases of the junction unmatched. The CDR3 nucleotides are TGTGCCAGCAGCCAAGAGGTAGCGGGAGCGGAGACCCAGTACTTC. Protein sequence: CASSQEVAGAETQYF.

The CDR3 nucleotides are TGTGCCAGCAGCTTAGCCCCCACAGGGCGGAACACCATATATTTT. It translates to CASSLAPTGRNTIYF. This chain joins TRBV13 and TRBJ1-3, with D perhaps TRBD1 (6 bases). CDR1 is PRHDT and CDR2 is FYEKMQ in the germline V gene (reference sequence). The V end lost 1 base, the J end lost 7 bases, and 14 bases lay between the germline ends. CDR3 length: 15 residues.

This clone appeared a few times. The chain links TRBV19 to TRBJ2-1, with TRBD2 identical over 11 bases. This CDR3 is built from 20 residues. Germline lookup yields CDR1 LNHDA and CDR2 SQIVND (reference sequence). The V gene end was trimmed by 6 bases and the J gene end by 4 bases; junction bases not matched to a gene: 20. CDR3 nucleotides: TGTGCCAGTAGCCCTACGGGACATTCGGGGACTAGCGGTAAATACAATGAGCAGTTCTTC. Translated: CASSPTGHSGTSGKYNEQFF.

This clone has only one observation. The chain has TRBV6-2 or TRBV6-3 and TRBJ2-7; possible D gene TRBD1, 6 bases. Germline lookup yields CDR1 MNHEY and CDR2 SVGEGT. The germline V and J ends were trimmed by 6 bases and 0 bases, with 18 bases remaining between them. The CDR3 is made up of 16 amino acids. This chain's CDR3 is CASSFGQSLTSYEQYV. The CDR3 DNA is TGTGCCAGCAGCTTTGGACAGTCCCTAACCTCCTACGAGCAGTACGTC.

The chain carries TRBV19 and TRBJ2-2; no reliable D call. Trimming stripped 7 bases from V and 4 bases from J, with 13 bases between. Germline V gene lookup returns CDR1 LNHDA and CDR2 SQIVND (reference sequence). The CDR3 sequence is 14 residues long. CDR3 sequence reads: CASIDNAITGELFF. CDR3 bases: TGTGCCAGTATCGACAACGCGATCACCGGGGAGCTGTTTTTT.

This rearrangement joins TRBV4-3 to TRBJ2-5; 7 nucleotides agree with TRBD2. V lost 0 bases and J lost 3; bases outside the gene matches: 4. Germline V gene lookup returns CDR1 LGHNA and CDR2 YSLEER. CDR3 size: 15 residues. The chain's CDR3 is CASSQEASGEETQYF. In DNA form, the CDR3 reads TGCGCCAGCAGCCAAGAGGCTAGCGGAGAAGAGACCCAGTACTTC.

DNA for the CDR3: TGTGCCAGCAGTCTTAGGGGGTTGCCAACTAATGAAAAACTGTTTTTT. It specifies CASSLRGLPTNEKLFF. This chain joins TRBV7-8 and TRBJ1-4; possible D gene TRBD1, 6 bases. Trimming left V 6 bases short and J 0 bases short, with 14 bases between. Germline assignment: CDR1 SGHVS and CDR2 FQNEAQ. The CDR3 sequence is 16 residues long.

The CDR3 is CASSLRGTNVLTF. For the CDR3, the DNA is TGTGCCAGCAGTTTACGGGGAACCAACGTCCTGACTTTC. The chain is built from TRBV12-3 or TRBV12-4 and TRBJ2-6; D might be TRBD2 (5 bases). The CDR3 sequence is 13 residues long. Trimming stripped 2 bases from V and 8 bases from J, with 7 bases between.

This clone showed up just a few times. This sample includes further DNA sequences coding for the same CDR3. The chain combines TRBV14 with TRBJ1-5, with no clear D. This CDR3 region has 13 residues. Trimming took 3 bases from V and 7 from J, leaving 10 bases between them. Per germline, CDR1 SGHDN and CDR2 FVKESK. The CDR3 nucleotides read TGTGCCAGCAGCCAGGGAGTTGGACAGCCCCAGCATTTT. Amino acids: CASSQGVGQPQHF.

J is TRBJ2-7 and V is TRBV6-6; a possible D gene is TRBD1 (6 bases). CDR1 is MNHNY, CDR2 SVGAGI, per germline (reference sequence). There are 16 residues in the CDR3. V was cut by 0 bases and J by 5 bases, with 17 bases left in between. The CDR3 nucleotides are TGTGCCAGCAGTTACTCGGTTCGGATAGGGGGTGACGAGCAGTACTTC. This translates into CASSYSVRIGGDEQYF.

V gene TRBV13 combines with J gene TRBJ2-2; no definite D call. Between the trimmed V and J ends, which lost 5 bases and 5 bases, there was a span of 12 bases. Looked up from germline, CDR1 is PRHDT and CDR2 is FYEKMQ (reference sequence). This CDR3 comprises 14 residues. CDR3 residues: CASSPPSSTGELFF. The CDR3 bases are TGTGCCAGCAGCCCACCCAGTTCGACCGGGGAGCTGTTTTTT.

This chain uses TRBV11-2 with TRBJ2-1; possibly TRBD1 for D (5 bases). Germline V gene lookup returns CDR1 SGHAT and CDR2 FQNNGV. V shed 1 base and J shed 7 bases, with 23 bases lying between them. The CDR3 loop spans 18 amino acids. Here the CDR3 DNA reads TGTGCCAGCAGCTTAGGTGTTGGTGTTGGGGCGCGGTTTAATGAGCAGTTCTTC. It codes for CASSLGVGVGARFNEQFF.

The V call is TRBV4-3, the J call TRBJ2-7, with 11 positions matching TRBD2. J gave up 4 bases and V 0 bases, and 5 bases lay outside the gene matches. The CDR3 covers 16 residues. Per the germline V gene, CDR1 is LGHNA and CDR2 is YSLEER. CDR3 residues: CASSQEGSGGVYEQYF. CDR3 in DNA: TGCGCCAGCAGCCAAGAGGGTAGCGGGGGGGTTTACGAGCAGTACTTC.

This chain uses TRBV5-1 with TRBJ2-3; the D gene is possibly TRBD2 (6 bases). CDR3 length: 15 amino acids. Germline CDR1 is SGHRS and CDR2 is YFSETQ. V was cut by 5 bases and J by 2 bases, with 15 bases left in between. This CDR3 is CASSLTSNPTDTQYF. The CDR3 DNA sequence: TGCGCCAGCAGTCTAACTAGCAACCCCACAGATACGCAGTATTTT.

In DNA, the CDR3 is TGTGCCAGCAGCCGCCATAGCGGGAGGGGGTACAATGAGCAGTTCTTC. This translates into CASSRHSGRGYNEQFF. The rearrangement joins TRBV3-1 (or the pseudogene TRBV3-2) to TRBJ2-1, with 11 bases matching TRBD2. J gave up 4 bases and V 4 bases, and 6 bases lay outside the gene matches. CDR1 is LGHDT, CDR2 YNNKEL, per germline (reference sequence). The CDR3 covers 16 residues.

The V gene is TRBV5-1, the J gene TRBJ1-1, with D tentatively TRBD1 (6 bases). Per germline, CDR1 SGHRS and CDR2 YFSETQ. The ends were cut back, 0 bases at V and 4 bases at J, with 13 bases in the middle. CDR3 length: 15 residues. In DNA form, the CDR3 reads TGCGCCAGCAGCTTGGCCTCGAGGGGGGGCACTGAAGCTTTCTTT. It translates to CASSLASRGGTEAFF.

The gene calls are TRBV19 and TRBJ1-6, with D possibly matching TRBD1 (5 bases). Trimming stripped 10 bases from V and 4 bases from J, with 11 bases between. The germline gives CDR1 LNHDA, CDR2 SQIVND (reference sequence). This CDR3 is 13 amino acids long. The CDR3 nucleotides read TGTGCCACTGGGGACTCTTATAATTCACCCCTCCACTTT. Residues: CATGDSYNSPLHF.

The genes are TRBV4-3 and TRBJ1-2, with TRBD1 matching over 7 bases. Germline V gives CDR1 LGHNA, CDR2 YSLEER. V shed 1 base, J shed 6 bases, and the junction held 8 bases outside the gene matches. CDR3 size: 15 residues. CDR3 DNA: TGCGCCAGCAGCCAAGTGCCACAGGGGAGACATGGCTACACCTTC. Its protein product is CASSQVPQGRHGYTF.

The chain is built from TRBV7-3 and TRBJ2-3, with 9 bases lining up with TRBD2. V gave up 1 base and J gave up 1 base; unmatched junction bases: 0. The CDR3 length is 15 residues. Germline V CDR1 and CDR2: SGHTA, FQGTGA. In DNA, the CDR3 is TGTGCCAGCAGCTTAAGACTAGCGGGCACAGATACGCAGTATTTT. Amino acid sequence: CASSLRLAGTDTQYF.